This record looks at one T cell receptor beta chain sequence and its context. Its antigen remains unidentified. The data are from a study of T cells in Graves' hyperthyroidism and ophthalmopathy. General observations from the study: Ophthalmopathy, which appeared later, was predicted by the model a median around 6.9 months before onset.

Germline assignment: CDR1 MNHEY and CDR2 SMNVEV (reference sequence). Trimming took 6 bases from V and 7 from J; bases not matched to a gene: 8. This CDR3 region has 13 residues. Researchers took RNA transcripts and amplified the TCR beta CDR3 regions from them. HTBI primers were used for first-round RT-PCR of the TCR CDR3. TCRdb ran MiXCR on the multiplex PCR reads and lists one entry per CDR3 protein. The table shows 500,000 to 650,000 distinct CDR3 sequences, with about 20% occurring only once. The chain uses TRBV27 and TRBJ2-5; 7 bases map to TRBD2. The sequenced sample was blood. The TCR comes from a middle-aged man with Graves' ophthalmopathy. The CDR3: CASRIWGGGTQYF. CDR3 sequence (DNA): TGTGCCAGCAGGATCTGGGGGGGGGGGACCCAGTACTTC.